The 16 T cell receptor beta chains below come from one sample, sequenced in a study of cytomegalovirus exposure and HLA in healthy donors. The PCR used 60 Vbeta and 13 Jbeta primers. Data came from immunoSEQ multiplex PCR; TCRdb stores just in-frame clones and leaves some out. This sample has 120,000 or so clones, with about three quarters found just once. Sequenced: PBMCs. Receptors originate from a man between 25 and 39 years old in good health and CMV-seronegative.

This clone was found a few times. Here the CDR3 reads CASRPLGVTEAFF. The CDR3 bases are TGTGCCAGCCGTCCCCTCGGGGTCACTGAAGCTTTCTTT. The chain recombines TRBV27 with TRBJ1-1; no reliable D call. The length of the CDR3 is 13 residues. Germline CDR1 MNHEY, CDR2 SMNVEV (reference sequence). Trimming cost V 8 bases and J 4 bases, with 14 bases left between them.

CDR3 DNA: TGTGCCAGCAGCCCGACTAGCGGGATATCCTACAATGAGCAGTTCTTC. The encoded protein is CASSPTSGISYNEQFF. The J gene is TRBJ2-1, the V gene TRBV7-2; TRBD2 agrees at 11 bases. This CDR3 is built from 16 residues. The germline V gene has CDR1 SGHTA and CDR2 FQGNSA. V lost 5 bases, J lost 1 base, and 4 bases stayed unmatched.

The chain uses TRBV5-1 and TRBJ2-3; D may be TRBD1 (6 bases). V lost 4 bases and J 1 base, leaving 19 bases between the germline ends. The V gene's germline CDR1 is SGHRS and CDR2 YFSETQ. The CDR3 length is 17 residues. The CDR3: CASSAFNRALGTDTQYF. In DNA form, the CDR3 reads TGCGCCAGCAGCGCCTTCAACAGGGCCTTGGGCACAGATACGCAGTATTTT.

This clone was counted a few times. The rearrangement joins TRBV4-1 to TRBJ2-5; weak D call: TRBD2 (5 bases). V lost 6 bases and J 5 bases, leaving 19 bases between the germline ends. This CDR3 region has 15 residues. Germline assignment: CDR1 MGHRA and CDR2 YSYEKL. The CDR3 sequence: CASRQSRESQETQYF. The CDR3 nucleotides are TGCGCCAGCAGACAATCGAGGGAATCCCAGGAGACCCAGTACTTC.

This clone was counted once. The rearrangement uses TRBV7-2 and TRBJ1-1; D gene uncertain. Trimming left V 6 bases short and J 5 bases short, with 16 bases between. The CDR3 has 14 amino acids. Germline V lookup: CDR1 SGHTA, CDR2 FQGNSA. The CDR3: CASSRGFASTEAFF. In DNA, the CDR3 is TGTGCCAGCAGTCGAGGGTTCGCGTCGACTGAAGCTTTCTTT.

The rearrangement joins TRBV5-1 to TRBJ1-2, with 7 bases that match TRBD1. With 3 bases clipped from V and 2 bases from J, the junction kept 7 bases outside the gene matches. The CDR3 covers 15 residues. CDR1 is SGHRS and CDR2 is YFSETQ in the germline V gene. Written as DNA, the CDR3 is TGCGCCAGCAGCTCGACAGGGAGAACCAACTATGGCTACACCTTC. Residues: CASSSTGRTNYGYTF.

This clone was seen a handful of times. The chain has TRBV30 and TRBJ1-3, with D possibly TRBD1 on 5 matching bases. Trimming shortened V by 2 bases and J by 5 bases, and 19 bases separated the two germline ends. Germline CDR1 GTSNPN, CDR2 SVGIG (reference sequence). The CDR3 has 16 amino acids. The CDR3, as DNA: TGTGCCTGGAGTCCCGCTGGGGCATCTAGGAGAAACACCATATATTTT. This translates into CAWSPAGASRRNTIYF.

This clone was observed once. CDR3 residues: CATREVTLDQPQHF. The CDR3 DNA sequence: TGTGCCACCCGGGAGGTAACCTTGGATCAGCCCCAGCATTTT. The V call is TRBV28, the J call TRBJ1-5; D unclear. This CDR3 has 14 amino acids. V was clipped by 10 bases and J by 5 bases, with 18 bases between them. Per the germline V gene, CDR1 is MDHEN and CDR2 is SYDVKM.

This clone has just one count. The chain recombines TRBV28 with TRBJ1-2, with D possibly matching TRBD1 (5 bases). CDR1 and CDR2 from the germline V gene are MDHEN and SYDVKM. Deletions cut 11 bases from V and 7 bases from J, with 20 bases between. The CDR3 consists of 13 residues. The CDR3 bases are TGTGCCGTGACGGGCAGGGTGCTCGGTGGCTACACCTTC. It codes for CAVTGRVLGGYTF.

V and J are TRBV27 and TRBJ2-2; 7 bases fit TRBD1. Germline loops: CDR1 MNHEY, CDR2 SMNVEV (reference sequence). After removal of 3 bases from V and 5 bases from J, the junction contained 6 bases not matched to a gene. This CDR3 spans 15 amino acids. The chain's CDR3 is CASSFTGVMTGELFF. CDR3 nucleotides: TGTGCCAGCAGTTTCACAGGGGTAATGACCGGGGAGCTGTTTTTT.

The chain carries TRBV27 and TRBJ1-5, with D unclear. V shed 5 bases and J shed 0 bases, with 8 bases lying between them. The germline CDR1 and CDR2 sequences are MNHEY and SMNVEV (reference sequence). The CDR3 length is 14 residues. The CDR3 DNA is TGTGCCAGCAGTGTCGGGTATAGCAATCAGCCCCAGCATTTT. Protein: CASSVGYSNQPQHF.

CDR3 nucleotide sequence: TGTGCCAGCAGCTGGGGGCGAAATTCACCCCTCCACTTT. This codes for CASSWGRNSPLHF. This chain links TRBV5-6 with TRBJ1-6, with a tentative D call TRBD1 (6 bases). Germline CDR1 SGHDT, CDR2 YYEEEE. CDR3 length: 13 amino acids. V shed 3 bases and J shed 7 bases, with 8 bases lying between them.

This clone was observed a few times. This chain uses TRBV5-1 with TRBJ2-7, with a weak D call TRBD2 (6 bases). Germline loops: CDR1 SGHRS, CDR2 YFSETQ. This CDR3 contains 15 residues. V lost 1 base and J 5 bases, leaving 16 bases between the germline ends. CDR3 protein: CASSLKVTSSHEQYF. The DNA for the CDR3 is TGCGCCAGCAGCTTGAAAGTGACTAGTTCCCACGAGCAGTACTTC.

The V and J genes are TRBV11-2 and TRBJ1-2, with D possibly TRBD1 on 6 matching bases. The CDR3 contains 15 residues. Trimming left V 5 bases short and J 7 bases short, with 20 bases between. CDR1 is SGHAT, CDR2 FQNNGV, per germline. CDR3 bases: TGTGCCAGCAGCCTCCGGGACACCCTCTATGCTGGCTACACCTTC. It codes for CASSLRDTLYAGYTF.

V and J are TRBV6-4 and TRBJ2-1, with TRBD2 matching over 8 bases. J was trimmed by 9 bases and V by 3 bases; bases with no gene match: 7. There are 14 residues in the CDR3. Germline V gives CDR1 MRHNA, CDR2 SNTAGT. CDR3 nucleotide sequence: TGTGCCAGCAGTGAGTCTAGCGGGTGGGTTGAGCAGTTCTTC. Translated, it gives CASSESSGWVEQFF.

This sequence joins TRBV18 and TRBJ1-2; no definite D call. Germline values: CDR1 KGHSH, CDR2 LQKENI. This CDR3 spans 15 amino acids. The V and J ends lost 2 bases and 6 bases respectively, with 16 bases between them. DNA for the CDR3: TGTGCCAGCTCACCAAGAATCATCCAAGCTGATGGCTACACCTTC. It codes for CASSPRIIQADGYTF.